The next 7 T cell receptor beta chains were all read from a single sample in a study of cytomegalovirus exposure and HLA in healthy donors. The assay was immunoSEQ multiplex PCR, and TCRdb's table has in-frame clones only and misses some. The repertoire holds about 150,000 clones, with roughly 89% as singletons. The sequencing input was PBMCs. The receptors derive from a young woman in good health and CMV-seropositive.

V is TRBV7-3 and J is TRBJ2-7; TRBD1 agrees at 7 bases. With 5 bases clipped from V and 2 bases from J, the junction kept 3 bases outside the gene matches. The length of the CDR3 is 13 residues. Germline V gene sequence: CDR1 SGHTA, CDR2 FQGTGA. The CDR3: CASSLQGAYEQYF. The CDR3, as DNA: TGTGCCAGCAGCCTGCAGGGGGCCTACGAGCAGTACTTC. Full variable domain (missing parts from reference TRBV7-3 and TRBJ2-7): GAGVSQTPSNKVTEKGKYVELRCDPISGHTALYWYRQSLGQGPEFLIYFQGTGAADDSGLPNDRFFAVRPEGSVSTLKIQRTERGDSAVYLCASSLQGAYEQYFGPGTRLTVT.

This clone occurred a few times. V and J are TRBV5-4 and TRBJ2-5, with a possible D match to TRBD2 (6 bases). CDR1 and CDR2 (germline): SGHNT, YYREEE (reference sequence). V was trimmed by 4 bases and J by 5 bases, leaving 24 bases between them. The CDR3 runs to 17 residues. CDR3 sequence reads: CASSRASGVGLRETQYF. CDR3 DNA sequence: TGTGCCAGCAGCCGGGCGTCGGGGGTAGGGTTGAGGGAGACCCAGTACTTC.

This sequence joins TRBV27 and TRBJ2-3, with 11 bases that match TRBD1. The CDR3 contains 18 residues. V lost 5 bases and J lost 3; bases outside the gene matches: 13. Germline-derived CDR1 and CDR2 are MNHEY and SMNVEV (reference sequence). For the CDR3, the DNA is TGTGCCAGCAGTCCGTCCGGGACAGGGGGAGAAGGGACAGATACGCAGTATTTT. It is translated as CASSPSGTGGEGTDTQYF.

By frequency in the sample, this clone is medium-sized (0.01 to 0.1%). This chain links TRBV28 with TRBJ2-3; possible D gene TRBD1, 5 bases. Trimming left V 8 bases short and J 6 bases short, with 18 bases between. Germline V lookup: CDR1 MDHEN, CDR2 SYDVKM. The CDR3 contains 14 residues. DNA of the CDR3: TGTGCCAGCGCCACCCCTGGGGCGAGGGATACGCAGTATTTT. The encoded protein is CASATPGARDTQYF. The full variable domain, completed using reference TRBV28 and TRBJ2-3, is DVKVTQSSRYLVKRTGEKVFLECVQDMDHENMFWYRQDPGLGLRLIYFSYDVKMKEKGDIPEGYSVSREKKERFSLILESASTNQTSMYLCASATPGARDTQYFGPGTRLTVL.

The V and J genes are TRBV10-3 and TRBJ1-2, with 9 nucleotides matching TRBD1. The germline V gene encodes CDR1 ENHRY and CDR2 SYGVKD. This CDR3 has 13 amino acids. V dropped 6 bases and J dropped 8; count of bases not matched to a gene: 7. CDR3 coding DNA: TGTGCCATCAGGCCGGGACAGGGCGGCGGCTACACCTTC. Translated, it gives CAIRPGQGGGYTF.

The chain is built from TRBV29-1 and TRBJ2-3; the D gene is possibly TRBD2 (5 bases). Germline loops: CDR1 SQVTM, CDR2 ANQGSEA. The CDR3 covers 16 residues. Trimming removed 6 bases at V and 2 bases at J, with 21 bases between. The CDR3 region has the DNA TGCAGCGTCCCAGGACTCGACCTTCATTACACAGATACGCAGTATTTT. It specifies CSVPGLDLHYTDTQYF.

The J gene is TRBJ1-2, the V gene TRBV29-1, with D tentatively TRBD1 (5 bases). Germline loops: CDR1 SQVTM, CDR2 ANQGSEA. The CDR3 contains 13 residues. V was clipped by 3 bases and J by 5 bases, with 13 bases between them. Here the CDR3 DNA reads TGCAGCGTTGAGGCTGCAGGGCGTTATGGCTACACCTTC. It yields the protein CSVEAAGRYGYTF.